This T cell receptor (beta chain) was sequenced in a study of shared T cell receptors in the human thymus. Germline V CDR1 and CDR2: MGHDK, SYGVNS. This CDR3 has 17 amino acids. Unmatched junction bases numbered 8, after V lost 2 bases and J lost 3 bases. Clones were read by immunoSEQ multiplex PCR, and TCRdb kept only the in-frame ones, dropping some. The data show around 730,000 clones, roughly 85% seen once. Separately, the same data were catalogued under a study of human thymus T cells. That work contributes: The donors were infants in Finland with congenital heart defects, otherwise immunologically healthy. Corrective heart surgery yielded the resections from which the thymus tissue came. Among unrelated individuals, related research reported thymic repertoires that overlapped highly.

The genes are TRBV25-1 and TRBJ2-1; 9 nucleotides align to TRBD1. This TCR derives from a girl in the first two years of life with a congenital heart defect. Sequencing was carried out using thymocytes. The CDR3 bases are TGTGCCAGCAGTGAACATAGGGACAGGGAACACTACAATGAGCAGTTCTTC. Its translation: CASSEHRDREHYNEQFF.